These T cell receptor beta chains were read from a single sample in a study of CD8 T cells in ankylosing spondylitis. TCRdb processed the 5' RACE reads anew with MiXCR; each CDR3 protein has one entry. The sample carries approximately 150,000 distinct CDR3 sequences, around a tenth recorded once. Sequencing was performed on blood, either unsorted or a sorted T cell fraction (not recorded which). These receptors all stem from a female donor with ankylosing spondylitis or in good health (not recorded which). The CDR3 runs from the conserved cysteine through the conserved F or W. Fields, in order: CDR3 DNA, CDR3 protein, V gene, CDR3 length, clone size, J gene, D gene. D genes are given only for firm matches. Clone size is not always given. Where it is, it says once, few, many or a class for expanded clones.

cdr3_nt: TGTGCCAGCAGCCAAGATTTGGCGGGAGGGCCCGAATGGACAGATACGCAGTATTTT
cdr3_aa: CASSQDLAGGPEWTDTQYF
v_call: TRBV4-2
cdr3_length: 19
clone_size: few
j_call: TRBJ2-3
d_call: TRBD2

cdr3_nt: TGCAGCGTTGAAGGAGGTAAGGCAGCGTTGAAGACTGAAGCTTTCTTT
cdr3_aa: CSVEGGKAALKTEAFF
v_call: TRBV29-1
cdr3_length: 16
clone_size: -
j_call: TRBJ1-1
d_call: -

cdr3_nt: TGTGCCAGCAGTCTTCAGGGTGATGTTGAGACCCAGTACTTC
cdr3_aa: CASSLQGDVETQYF
v_call: TRBV28
cdr3_length: 14
clone_size: -
j_call: TRBJ2-5
d_call: -

cdr3_nt: TGTGCCAGCACCCCCGAAGGGAAACAGCCCCAGCATTTT
cdr3_aa: CASTPEGKQPQHF
v_call: TRBV6-6
cdr3_length: 13
clone_size: few
j_call: TRBJ1-5
d_call: -

cdr3_nt: TGTGCCAGCAGCGCCCTAGCGGGAGGAAGCAATGAGCAGTTCTTC
cdr3_aa: CASSALAGGSNEQFF
v_call: TRBV7-6
cdr3_length: 15
clone_size: few
j_call: TRBJ2-1
d_call: TRBD2

cdr3_nt: TGTGCCAGCAGCCCCGGGTTGGGGACTAATCAGCCCCAGCATTTT
cdr3_aa: CASSPGLGTNQPQHF
v_call: TRBV3-1
cdr3_length: 15
clone_size: many
j_call: TRBJ1-5
d_call: -

cdr3_nt: TGCAGTGCTAGAGATATCCTACGACAGGCCACCTACGAGCAGTACTTC
cdr3_aa: CSARDILRQATYEQYF
v_call: TRBV20-1
cdr3_length: 16
clone_size: -
j_call: TRBJ2-7
d_call: -

cdr3_nt: TGTGCCAGCTCAACACAGGGGCTGGGTAGCTCCTACAATGAGCAGTTCTTC
cdr3_aa: CASSTQGLGSSYNEQFF
v_call: TRBV18
cdr3_length: 17
clone_size: -
j_call: TRBJ2-1
d_call: TRBD1

cdr3_nt: TGCTGTGCTAGAGATAGGGGGGGAATTAGCGGTTACAATGAGCAGTTCTTC
cdr3_aa: CCARDRGGISGYNEQFF
v_call: TRBV20-1
cdr3_length: 17
clone_size: -
j_call: TRBJ2-1
d_call: -

cdr3_nt: TGTGCCAGCAGTGACGGTAGCGTAAGCTCAGATACGCAGTATTTT
cdr3_aa: CASSDGSVSSDTQYF
v_call: TRBV27
cdr3_length: 15
clone_size: -
j_call: TRBJ2-3
d_call: -

cdr3_nt: TGCGCCAGCAGCCAAGATAAGGGATACTACGAGCAGTACTTC
cdr3_aa: CASSQDKGYYEQYF
v_call: TRBV4-3
cdr3_length: 14
clone_size: once
j_call: TRBJ2-7
d_call: -

cdr3_nt: TGTGCCAGCAGCCCCACGAGCGGAGGCCGCTACGAGCAGTACTTC
cdr3_aa: CASSPTSGGRYEQYF
v_call: TRBV9
cdr3_length: 15
clone_size: -
j_call: TRBJ2-7
d_call: -

cdr3_nt: TGTGCCAGCAGCGTCGACAGTACGACCGGGGAGCTGTTTTTT
cdr3_aa: CASSVDSTTGELFF
v_call: TRBV5-6
cdr3_length: 14
clone_size: -
j_call: TRBJ2-2
d_call: -

cdr3_nt: TGTGCCAGCAGCTTAGTTTCCCCAGGGGCTGGCTACACCTTC
cdr3_aa: CASSLVSPGAGYTF
v_call: TRBV7-9
cdr3_length: 14
clone_size: few
j_call: TRBJ1-2
d_call: -

cdr3_nt: TGTGCCAGCAGCTTAGTGGTTGAGCGGGAGGTAATAGCGCAGTATTTT
cdr3_aa: CASSLVVEREVIAQYF
v_call: TRBV7-2
cdr3_length: 16
clone_size: -
j_call: TRBJ2-3
d_call: TRBD2

cdr3_nt: TGTGCCACCAGCAAGGGATACGAGCAGTACTTC
cdr3_aa: CATSKGYEQYF
v_call: TRBV15
cdr3_length: 11
clone_size: -
j_call: TRBJ2-7
d_call: -

cdr3_nt: TGTGCCAGCAGTCCAACAGGGGAGGATACCTACGAGCAGTACTTC
cdr3_aa: CASSPTGEDTYEQYF
v_call: TRBV27
cdr3_length: 15
clone_size: few
j_call: TRBJ2-7
d_call: -

cdr3_nt: TGTGCCAGCAGTTACTCGAGTGGCAATTACTACACCTTC
cdr3_aa: CASSYSSGNYYTF
v_call: TRBV6-5
cdr3_length: 13
clone_size: few
j_call: TRBJ1-2
d_call: -

cdr3_nt: TGTGCCAGCAGCTTGCGGCGGGAGAAGGGCAATGAGCAGTTCTTC
cdr3_aa: CASSLRREKGNEQFF
v_call: TRBV5-4
cdr3_length: 15
clone_size: few
j_call: TRBJ2-1
d_call: TRBD2

cdr3_nt: TGTGCCAGCAGTCCCCACAGGGGAGGGGGCACTGAAGCTTTCTTT
cdr3_aa: CASSPHRGGGTEAFF
v_call: TRBV27
cdr3_length: 15
clone_size: few
j_call: TRBJ1-1
d_call: TRBD1

cdr3_nt: TGTGCCAGCAGTTTTATCGGACAGGAAGAGACCCAGTACTTC
cdr3_aa: CASSFIGQEETQYF
v_call: TRBV28
cdr3_length: 14
clone_size: -
j_call: TRBJ2-5
d_call: TRBD1

cdr3_nt: TGCAGCGTTCCCAGCCCTGCGGAAGCTTTCTTT
cdr3_aa: CSVPSPAEAFF
v_call: TRBV29-1
cdr3_length: 11
clone_size: many
j_call: TRBJ1-1
d_call: -

cdr3_nt: TGCAGTGCCCCGACGGGGATAGCGGAAGATACGCAGTATTTT
cdr3_aa: CSAPTGIAEDTQYF
v_call: TRBV20-1
cdr3_length: 14
clone_size: few
j_call: TRBJ2-3
d_call: -